The count of the clone carrying this TCR beta chain is one. These data belong to a study of blood T cell repertoires in COVID-19. Study-wide background: T cells, B-cell-depleted T cells, or PBMCs provided the cDNA or gDNA that served as material.

Study processing details: Estimation of nucleated cell counts relied on the amplification of reference gene primers. Generated by immunoSEQ multiplex PCR, the TCRdb table keeps only in-frame clones and is missing some. V and J calls and clone size are given by that table; D and trimming were obtained from the DNA. The sample yields tens of thousands of clones, 80% to 90% seen once. The CDR3 spans 13 residues. The germline V gene encodes CDR1 MNHNS and CDR2 SASEGT. V dropped 1 base and J dropped 6 bases, with 9 bases sitting between them. This clonotype originated in a human donor in a cohort sampled during active COVID-19. This sequence joins TRBV6-1 and TRBJ1-1; tentative D call: TRBD1 (5 bases). Material for sequencing was peripheral blood. The CDR3 DNA sequence: TGTGCCAGCAGTGAAGGGTCAGGGCCTGAAGCTTTCTTT. This translates into CASSEGSGPEAFF.